The next 26 T cell receptor beta chains were all read from a single sample in a study of T-cell memory formation after mild COVID-19. TCRdb used MiXCR to reprocess the 5' RACE reads, holding one entry per CDR3 protein. The table includes 300,000 to 350,000 distinct CDR3 sequences, roughly an eighth detected once. The sequenced sample was PBMCs or a T cell subset sorted from them (not recorded which). The receptors were gathered from a man younger than 35 who had mild COVID-19 (a few samples of this study predate the infection). Cell type and time point are not known.

In this sample, this clonotype turned up a few times. CDR3 region: CSVGGGTGVPSYEQYF. Here the CDR3 DNA reads TGCAGCGTCGGGGGGGGGACTGGGGTCCCTTCCTACGAGCAGTACTTC. The V gene is TRBV29-1, the J gene TRBJ2-7, with 8 bases lining up with TRBD2. Germline lookup yields CDR1 SQVTM and CDR2 ANQGSEA. Trimming removed 6 bases from V and 1 base from J; junction bases left unmatched: 14. This CDR3 comprises 16 residues.

A few counts support this clonotype. J is TRBJ1-6 and V is TRBV12-3 or TRBV12-4; 11 nucleotides line up with TRBD1. The CDR3 covers 16 residues. The V and J ends lost 3 bases and 7 bases, in that order; junction bases with no gene match: 5. CDR3 residues: CASSLAWTGGNSPLHF. CDR3 nucleotide sequence: TGTGCCAGCAGTTTGGCATGGACAGGGGGCAATTCACCCCTCCACTTT.

The V and J genes are TRBV20-1 and TRBJ2-7; 7 bases agree with TRBD1. Germline loops: CDR1 DFQATT, CDR2 SNEGSKA (reference sequence). CDR3 size: 12 residues. Trimming cost V 6 bases and J 5 bases; bases outside gene matches: 7. Here the CDR3 reads CSATYRGHEQYF. CDR3 sequence (DNA): TGCAGTGCGACGTACAGGGGACACGAGCAGTACTTC.

At least ten counts were recorded for this clonotype. The J gene is TRBJ2-5, the V gene TRBV12-3 or TRBV12-4; 11 bases match TRBD2. The V gene end was trimmed by 7 bases and the J gene end by 0 bases; junction bases not matched to a gene: 13. The CDR3 extends over 18 amino acids. CDR3 amino acids: CASTNRASGGSYQETQYF. In DNA form, the CDR3 reads TGTGCCAGCACCAACCGGGCTAGCGGGGGGTCCTACCAAGAGACCCAGTACTTC.

The V call is TRBV18, the J call TRBJ2-5; 8 bases are a match to TRBD1. Germline lookup yields CDR1 KGHSH and CDR2 LQKENI. Losses at the gene ends were 3 bases for V and 5 bases for J; bases not matched to a gene: 11. The CDR3 runs to 16 residues. The CDR3 DNA reads as TGTGCCAGCTCACCGACTACAGGGGGTGGCGATGAGACCCAGTACTTC. Residues: CASSPTTGGGDETQYF.

The V call is TRBV15, the J call TRBJ1-1; D unresolved. This CDR3 region has 13 residues. In germline, CDR1 is LNHNV, CDR2 YYDKDF (reference sequence). V lost 1 base, J lost 8 bases, and 11 bases lay in between. CDR3 DNA: TGTGCCACCAGCAGAGCCCACGGCAGGGAAGCTTTCTTT. Protein sequence: CATSRAHGREAFF.

Comments on this clonotype: A read error may produce the germline difference seen at one junction end. The chain recombines TRBV7-7 with TRBJ1-2; 9 nucleotides align to TRBD1. The CDR3 is 15 amino acids. Germline V gives CDR1 SSHAT, CDR2 FNYEAQ (reference sequence). CDR3 nucleotides: TGTGCTAGCAGCTTAGGGGACAGGGAGGACTATGGCTACACCTTC. Translating it yields CASSLGDREDYGYTF.

The chain links TRBV14 to TRBJ1-3; perhaps TRBD1 as D (5 bases). Trimming removed 5 bases at V and 0 bases at J, with 11 bases between. Germline values: CDR1 SGHDN, CDR2 FVKESK. The CDR3 sequence is 15 residues long. The CDR3 region is CASSSSQVSGNTIYF. The CDR3 coding sequence is TGTGCCAGCAGCTCATCACAGGTCTCTGGAAACACCATATATTTT. The full variable domain, completed using reference TRBV14 and TRBJ1-3, is EAGVTQFPSHSVIEKGQTVTLRCDPISGHDNLYWYRRVMGKEIKFLLHFVKESKQDESGMPNNRFLAERTGGTYSTLKVQPAELEDSGVYFCASSSSQVSGNTIYFGEGSWLTVV.

V is TRBV6-6 and J is TRBJ1-2; 9 bases agree with TRBD1. The CDR3 contains 15 residues. Per the germline V gene, CDR1 is MNHNY and CDR2 is SVGAGI (reference sequence). J was trimmed by 8 bases and V by 0 bases; bases with no gene match: 7. In nucleotides, the CDR3 is TGTGCCAGCAGTTACTCGAGGGGACAGGGTTCGGGCTACACCTTC. Translating gives CASSYSRGQGSGYTF.

The J gene is TRBJ2-5, the V gene TRBV3-1; TRBD2 is a possible D gene (5 bases). V shed 0 bases and J shed 9 bases, with 14 bases lying between them. Germline V gene data show CDR1 as LGHDT and CDR2 as YNNKEL (reference sequence). There are 14 residues in the CDR3. For the CDR3, the DNA is TGTGCCAGCAGCCAAGATCGTGGCGGAGGAGCCCAGTACTTC. Its protein product is CASSQDRGGGAQYF.

This clonotype turned up a few times. The CDR3 DNA reads TGTGCCAGCAGCCCTATGGGCCAGCGGACGTCCTACGAGCAGTACGTC. Translation gives CASSPMGQRTSYEQYV. The J gene is TRBJ2-7, the V gene TRBV5-4, with TRBD2 as a possible D gene (5 bases). Looked up from germline, CDR1 is SGHNT and CDR2 is YYREEE (reference sequence). Trimming stripped 4 bases from V and 1 base from J, with 18 bases between. This CDR3 is built from 16 residues.

The rearrangement joins TRBV9 to TRBJ1-2; 8 nucleotides agree with TRBD1. The trim removed 4 bases at V and 5 bases at J, leaving 13 bases unmatched. The CDR3 length is 16 residues. Per germline, CDR1 SGDLS and CDR2 YYNGEE. CDR3 in amino acids: CASSPGQGSLRYGYTF. Written as DNA, the CDR3 is TGTGCCAGCAGCCCAGGACAGGGAAGTTTGAGATATGGCTACACCTTC.

The rearrangement links TRBV7-8 to TRBJ1-5; 9 bases match TRBD1. The junction had 7 bases not matched to a gene; V was cut back by 3 bases and J by 7 bases. This CDR3 region has 15 residues. CDR1 is SGHVS and CDR2 is FQNEAQ in the germline V gene. CDR3 sequence reads: CASSFRTGVSQPQHF. CDR3 coding DNA: TGTGCCAGCAGCTTTAGGACAGGGGTTTCACAGCCCCAGCATTTT.

The genes are TRBV27 and TRBJ1-4, with no clear D. The CDR3 loop spans 15 amino acids. Looked up from germline, CDR1 is MNHEY and CDR2 is SMNVEV (reference sequence). Trimming stripped 1 base from V and 7 bases from J, with 13 bases between. The DNA of the CDR3 is TGTGCCAGCAGTTTATTGCCCGGCATCGGTGAAAAACTGTTTTTT. This encodes CASSLLPGIGEKLFF.

This clonotype was counted a few times. The chain employs TRBV7-6 and TRBJ2-5; TRBD2 matches at 8 bases. Germline V gene data show CDR1 as SGHVS and CDR2 as FNYEAQ. This CDR3 is built from 14 residues. V shed 8 bases, J shed 1 base, and the junction held 6 bases outside the gene matches. Written as DNA, the CDR3 is TGTGCCAGCGGGCGGGGGGCAGCCCAAGAGACCCAGTACTTC. It yields the protein CASGRGAAQETQYF.

This chain uses TRBV12-3 or TRBV12-4 with TRBJ2-1; 11 nucleotides line up with TRBD2. J gave up 2 bases and V 1 base, and 7 bases lay outside the gene matches. This CDR3 has 18 amino acids. CDR3 sequence (DNA): TGTGCCAGCAGTTTAGGTAGCGGGGGGGCGAACGCCTACAATGAGCAGTTCTTC. It is translated as CASSLGSGGANAYNEQFF.

The chain has TRBV18 and TRBJ1-6; D is perhaps TRBD1 (5 bases). V dropped 3 bases and J dropped 7 bases, with 10 bases sitting between them. The CDR3 has 14 residues. Germline loops: CDR1 KGHSH, CDR2 LQKENI. The CDR3: CASSPRQGNSPLHF. CDR3 DNA: TGTGCCAGCTCACCGCGCCAGGGAAATTCACCCCTCCACTTT.

The V and J genes are TRBV19 and TRBJ1-6; unclear D gene. V lost 1 base, J lost 8 bases, and 12 bases lay in between. The CDR3 sequence is 15 residues long. Germline loops: CDR1 LNHDA, CDR2 SQIVND (reference sequence). The CDR3, as DNA: TGTGCCAGTAGTATAGGCCGGCTGGAGGATTCACCCCTCCACTTT. Amino acid sequence: CASSIGRLEDSPLHF.

The rearrangement joins TRBV18 to TRBJ1-2; D is ambiguous. V lost 4 bases and J 7 bases, leaving 16 bases between the germline ends. In germline, CDR1 is KGHSH, CDR2 LQKENI. The CDR3 has 14 amino acids. The CDR3 DNA reads TGTGCCAGCTCACTTAACACGGCTCCGTCTGGCTACACCTTC. Its protein product is CASSLNTAPSGYTF. Drawing the rest from reference TRBV18 and TRBJ1-2, the complete variable domain is NAGVMQNPRHLVRRRGQEARLRCSPMKGHSHVYWYRQLPEEGLKFMVYLQKENIIDESGMPKERFSAEFPKEGPSILRIQQVVRGDSAAYFCASSLNTAPSGYTFGSGTRLTVV.

This clonotype showed up just a few times. The rearrangement links TRBV3-1 to TRBJ2-2, with no clear D. The CDR3 spans 15 residues. The V gene's germline CDR1 is LGHDT and CDR2 YNNKEL (reference sequence). V lost 1 base and J lost 7, with 13 bases in between. CDR3 bases: TGTGCCAGCAGCCAAGGAAGGACGTGGGGCGGGGAGCTGTTTTTT. Translation: CASSQGRTWGGELFF.

V gene TRBV4-3 combines with J gene TRBJ2-1, with D unresolved. The CDR3 is made up of 15 amino acids. V was cut by 0 bases and J by 7 bases, with 13 bases left in between. Germline loops: CDR1 LGHNA, CDR2 YSLEER. The CDR3, as DNA: TGCGCCAGCAGCCAAGATGACGGCTGGCGGAATGAGCAGTTCTTC. Encoded protein: CASSQDDGWRNEQFF.

The table lists this clonotype with many counts. The rearrangement links TRBV7-2 to TRBJ2-5, with a tentative D call TRBD1 (7 bases). CDR3 length equals 16 residues. Trimming shortened V by 3 bases and J by 2 bases, and 16 bases separated the two germline ends. Per the germline V gene, CDR1 is SGHTA and CDR2 is FQGNSA. CDR3 DNA sequence: TGTGCCAGCAGCTTCTGGAGGGGGCAAAAGCAAGAGACCCAGTACTTC. This gives the protein CASSFWRGQKQETQYF.

The genes are TRBV20-1 and TRBJ2-5; possible D gene TRBD1, 5 bases. The CDR3 contains 12 residues. From germline, CDR1 is DFQATT and CDR2 SNEGSKA (reference sequence). CDR3 amino acids: CRVDSMQETQYF. CDR3 bases: TGCAGGGTAGACAGCATGCAAGAGACCCAGTACTTC.

The sample holds a few counts of this clonotype. The DNA of the CDR3 is TGCGCCAGCAGCTTGGACCTAAGTGGCTACACCTTC. Residues: CASSLDLSGYTF. J is TRBJ1-2 and V is TRBV5-1; D unclear. The CDR3 length is 12 residues. Trimming shortened V by 0 bases and J by 7 bases, and 7 bases separated the two germline ends. CDR1 SGHRS and CDR2 YFSETQ come from the germline V gene.

The rearrangement uses TRBV4-3 and TRBJ2-3; 12 positions agree with TRBD2. This CDR3 has 16 amino acids. CDR1 is LGHNA, CDR2 YSLEER, per germline. V trimming: 1 base; J trimming: 11 bases; junction bases outside the gene matches: 10. In DNA, the CDR3 is TGCGCCAGCAGCCAAGTGAAGGCTTCTAGCGGGGGGGGGCAGTATTTT. It encodes CASSQVKASSGGGQYF.

This clonotype was counted many times. V is TRBV5-1 and J is TRBJ2-1, with D possibly TRBD1 on 5 matching bases. This CDR3 region has 14 residues. V gave up 6 bases and J gave up 0 bases, with 10 bases separating them. From germline, CDR1 is SGHRS and CDR2 YFSETQ. CDR3 DNA sequence: TGCGCCAGCAAGGACACGAGCTCCTACAATGAGCAGTTCTTC. As protein: CASKDTSSYNEQFF.